These 28 T cell receptor beta chains originate from one sample sequenced in a study of cytomegalovirus exposure and HLA in healthy donors. The primer mix had 60 Vbeta and 13 Jbeta primers. Clones were read by immunoSEQ multiplex PCR, and TCRdb kept only the in-frame ones, dropping some. The sample has about 160,000 clones, approximately 82% seen once. Input material: PBMCs. The receptors shown here come from a man aged 45 to 65 in good health and CMV-seropositive.

This rearrangement joins TRBV7-9 to TRBJ2-2, with TRBD1 identical over 7 bases. The CDR3 spans 17 residues. J gave up 3 bases and V 0 bases, and 7 bases lay outside the gene matches. Germline CDR1 and CDR2: SEHNR and FQNEAQ (reference sequence). The CDR3 sequence: CASSLAVGQYYTGELFF. The CDR3 nucleotides read TGTGCCAGCAGCTTAGCCGTGGGACAGTATTACACCGGGGAGCTGTTTTTT. Full variable domain (rest looked up from reference TRBV7-9 and TRBJ2-2): DTGVSQNPRHKITKRGQNVTFRCDPISEHNRLYWYRQTLGQGPEFLTYFQNEAQLEKSRLLSDRFSAERPKGSFSTLEIQRTEQGDSAMYLCASSLAVGQYYTGELFFGEGSRLTVL.

The rearrangement links TRBV29-1 to TRBJ2-5, with 7 bases that match TRBD2. Unmatched junction bases numbered 11, after V lost 4 bases and J lost 3 bases. The germline gives CDR1 SQVTM, CDR2 ANQGSEA. This CDR3 spans 15 amino acids. This chain's CDR3 is CSVVGTTTTEETQYF. CDR3 sequence (DNA): TGCAGCGTTGTGGGGACTACCACAACGGAAGAGACCCAGTACTTC.

The chain employs TRBV5-6 and TRBJ2-7, with TRBD2 matching over 12 bases. The CDR3 length is 17 residues. V gave up 0 bases and J gave up 4 bases; unmatched junction bases: 8. Germline CDR1 SGHDT, CDR2 YYEEEE. In DNA, the CDR3 is TGTGCCAGCAGCTTGGGGACTAGCGGGACGAGGGTGTACGAGCAGTACGTC. This codes for CASSLGTSGTRVYEQYV.

The rearrangement links TRBV5-6 to TRBJ2-6; D is undetermined. Germline V gene lookup returns CDR1 SGHDT and CDR2 YYEEEE. The CDR3 runs 16 residues. The V and J ends lost 2 bases and 2 bases respectively, with 11 bases between them. CDR3: CASSFGRRTGANVLTF. The CDR3 DNA reads TGTGCCAGCAGCTTTGGCAGGCGCACTGGGGCCAACGTCCTGACTTTC.

V and J are TRBV19 and TRBJ2-1; 7 bases are a match to TRBD1. The ends lost 5 bases at V and 3 bases at J; junction bases unmatched: 13. This CDR3 contains 17 residues. Germline V lookup: CDR1 LNHDA, CDR2 SQIVND (reference sequence). The CDR3 protein is CASSLLRQGSFYNEQFF. CDR3 bases: TGTGCCAGTAGTCTCCTCCGACAGGGAAGCTTCTACAATGAGCAGTTCTTC.

This chain uses TRBV21-1 with TRBJ1-4; the D call in the table, TRBD1, was not verified against the DNA. TRBV21-1 is described as a pseudogene. The CDR3 has 16 amino acids. This CDR3 is CASRAPGFRVHEKLFF. CDR3 nucleotides: TGTGCCAGCAGAGCGCCAGGTTTCAGGGTACATGAAAAACTGTTTTTT.

The genes are TRBV6-6 and TRBJ1-2; a weak D match, TRBD1 (6 bases). CDR3 length: 15 amino acids. Trimming cost V 2 bases and J 4 bases, with 14 bases left between them. In germline, CDR1 is MNHNY, CDR2 SVGAGI (reference sequence). The CDR3 coding sequence is TGTGCCAGCAGTTACACCGGGACAACCTTCTATGGCTACACCTTC. Its translation is CASSYTGTTFYGYTF.

The rearrangement joins TRBV5-1 to TRBJ2-2, with TRBD1 as a possible D gene (6 bases). Trimming removed 1 base at V and 3 bases at J, with 16 bases between. The CDR3 is 17 residues long. Germline values: CDR1 SGHRS, CDR2 YFSETQ. The CDR3 loop reads CASSLTAGASDTGELFF. CDR3 DNA sequence: TGCGCCAGCAGCTTGACAGCAGGGGCCAGTGACACCGGGGAGCTGTTTTTT.

The CDR3 spells CASFPGQGPPNEKLFF. The CDR3 nucleotides are TGTGCCAGCTTCCCGGGACAGGGGCCGCCTAATGAAAAACTGTTTTTT. This sequence joins TRBV18 and TRBJ1-4, with TRBD1 matching over 10 bases. There are 16 residues in the CDR3. Germline V gene sequence: CDR1 KGHSH, CDR2 LQKENI. Unmatched junction bases numbered 8, after V lost 7 bases and J lost 3 bases.

The rearrangement uses TRBV7-9 and TRBJ2-7; 10 bases fit TRBD1. Germline V gives CDR1 SEHNR, CDR2 FQNEAQ (reference sequence). There are 15 residues in the CDR3. V shed 5 bases, J shed 0 bases, and the junction held 4 bases outside the gene matches. CDR3 coding DNA: TGTGCCAGCAGCCCTGGGACAGGGGACTCCTACGAGCAGTACTTC. Amino acid sequence: CASSPGTGDSYEQYF. Full variable domain (rest looked up from reference TRBV7-9 and TRBJ2-7): DTGVSQNPRHKITKRGQNVTFRCDPISEHNRLYWYRQTLGQGPEFLTYFQNEAQLEKSRLLSDRFSAERPKGSFSTLEIQRTEQGDSAMYLCASSPGTGDSYEQYFGPGTRLTVT.

V gene TRBV28 combines with J gene TRBJ2-7; D gene unclear. This CDR3 has 13 amino acids. Trimming took off 5 bases at V and 3 bases at J, with 11 bases between the two ends. Germline CDR1 and CDR2: MDHEN and SYDVKM. CDR3 protein: CASSLLMGYEQYV. In DNA, the CDR3 is TGTGCCAGCAGTCTTTTGATGGGCTACGAGCAGTACGTC.

The V gene is TRBV21-1, the J gene TRBJ1-2; the table's D gene call, TRBD1, was not cross checked with the DNA. TRBV21-1 is deemed a pseudogene. The CDR3 spans 17 residues. In DNA form, the CDR3 reads TGTGCCAGCAACCTAGCGCCCCTGACAGGGCGCGACTATGGCTACACCTTC. It encodes CASNLAPLTGRDYGYTF.

The rearrangement joins TRBV19 to TRBJ2-3, with a weak D call TRBD1 (6 bases). In germline, CDR1 is LNHDA, CDR2 SQIVND (reference sequence). V shed 1 base and J shed 2 bases, with 16 bases lying between them. CDR3 length equals 17 residues. CDR3: CASSIGRKGVTTDTQYF. The CDR3 DNA is TGTGCCAGTAGTATAGGAAGGAAGGGGGTGACCACAGATACGCAGTATTTT.

The chain recombines TRBV7-6 with TRBJ2-1, with 8 nucleotides matching TRBD2. The CDR3 covers 14 residues. The V gene's germline CDR1 is SGHVS and CDR2 FNYEAQ. V shed 6 bases and J 6 bases; nucleotides not matched to a gene: 7. CDR3 nucleotides: TGTGCCAGCAGTGGGACTAGGAACATCAATGAGCAGTTCTTC. It specifies CASSGTRNINEQFF.

The chain uses TRBV19 and TRBJ1-1; D call uncertain. Between the trimmed V and J ends, which lost 5 bases and 7 bases, there was a span of 8 bases. CDR3 length: 11 amino acids. The germline V gene encodes CDR1 LNHDA and CDR2 SQIVND (reference sequence). In nucleotides, the CDR3 is TGTGCCAGTAGTTTCAGGATTGAAGCTTTCTTT. Encoded protein: CASSFRIEAFF.

This rearrangement joins TRBV6-1 to TRBJ2-7, with D possibly TRBD2 on 6 matching bases. Germline V CDR1 and CDR2: MNHNS, SASEGT. The CDR3 is 14 amino acids. The ends were cut back, 2 bases at V and 1 base at J, with 9 bases in the middle. The CDR3 sequence: CASSEQAGSYEQYF. DNA for the CDR3: TGTGCCAGCAGTGAACAGGCGGGGTCCTACGAGCAGTACTTC.

The chain employs TRBV5-1 and TRBJ2-3; weak D call: TRBD2 (6 bases). The CDR3 totals 15 residues. Germline V gene lookup returns CDR1 SGHRS and CDR2 YFSETQ. Deletions cut 7 bases from V and 6 bases from J, with 21 bases between. CDR3 bases: TGCGCCAGCCAAACCGGGACTCAGCCTTTGGATACGCAGTATTTT. Its translation is CASQTGTQPLDTQYF.

This clone occurred a few times. V and J are TRBV9 and TRBJ2-2; D call uncertain. Germline assignment: CDR1 SGDLS and CDR2 YYNGEE. The CDR3 sequence is 16 residues long. V shed 0 bases and J shed 3 bases, with 12 bases lying between them. In DNA, the CDR3 is TGTGCCAGCAGCGTAGCCGCGGAGACTTACACCGGGGAGCTGTTTTTT. It codes for CASSVAAETYTGELFF.

In this sample, this clone turned up a few times. The chain combines TRBV12-5 with TRBJ2-5, with 7 bases matching TRBD2. Germline V CDR1 and CDR2: LGHNT, FRNRAP. The CDR3 spans 16 residues. V was clipped by 0 bases and J by 5 bases; unmatched bases: 9. The CDR3 coding sequence is TGTGCTAGTGGTTTGGTAGGCGCGGGAGCTGCGGAGACCCAGTACTTC. Its translation is CASGLVGAGAAETQYF. The full variable domain, completed using reference TRBV12-5 and TRBJ2-5, is DARVTQTPRHKVTEMGQEVTMRCQPILGHNTVFWYRQTMMQGLELLAYFRNRAPLDDSGMPKDRFSAEMPDATLATLKIQPSEPRDSAVYFCASGLVGAGAAETQYFGPGTRLLVL.

This clone was observed a single time. The chain's CDR3 is CASSGRQTWYQETQYF. CDR3 DNA sequence: TGTGCCAGCAGTGGCCGACAGACTTGGTACCAAGAGACCCAGTACTTC. The chain joins TRBV25-1 to TRBJ2-5, with a possible D match to TRBD1 (5 bases). Trimming took 4 bases from V and 0 from J, leaving 15 bases between them. The CDR3 totals 16 residues. Germline V gene sequence: CDR1 MGHDK, CDR2 SYGVNS.

The chain has TRBV11-3 and TRBJ2-1, with a weak D call TRBD2 (5 bases). Trimming removed 3 bases from V and 0 bases from J, with 15 bases in between. This CDR3 is 17 amino acids long. Germline V gene sequence: CDR1 SGHNT, CDR2 YENEEA. The CDR3: CASSFGTGRGSYNEQFF. The DNA of the CDR3 is TGTGCCAGCAGCTTCGGAACGGGCCGGGGCTCCTACAATGAGCAGTTCTTC.

This clone has more than one count but fewer than ten. The chain joins TRBV7-9 to TRBJ1-2, with a weak D call TRBD1 (5 bases). Trimming removed 3 bases from V and 7 bases from J, with 12 bases in between. The CDR3 extends over 13 amino acids. Looked up from germline, CDR1 is SEHNR and CDR2 is FQNEAQ (reference sequence). In nucleotides, the CDR3 is TGTGCCAGCAGCTTGGTAGGGGCGTTTGGCTACACCTTC. Its protein is CASSLVGAFGYTF. Complete variable domain (other parts from reference TRBV7-9 and TRBJ1-2): DTGVSQNPRHKITKRGQNVTFRCDPISEHNRLYWYRQTLGQGPEFLTYFQNEAQLEKSRLLSDRFSAERPKGSFSTLEIQRTEQGDSAMYLCASSLVGAFGYTFGSGTRLTVV.

This sequence joins TRBV10-1 and TRBJ2-5, with 7 positions matching TRBD2. Per germline, CDR1 WNHNN and CDR2 SYGVQD (reference sequence). The CDR3 loop spans 16 amino acids. Germline trimming cut 3 bases from V and 2 bases from J; bases unmatched to any gene: 9. The CDR3: CASSDRGLGSQETQYF. CDR3 in DNA: TGCGCCAGCAGTGACAGAGGACTAGGCTCTCAAGAGACCCAGTACTTC.

This sequence joins TRBV27 and TRBJ2-5; the match to TRBD1 covers 7 bases. CDR3 length: 14 amino acids. Trimming removed 6 bases from V and 5 bases from J; junction bases left unmatched: 9. Per germline, CDR1 MNHEY and CDR2 SMNVEV (reference sequence). CDR3 protein: CASSIYGTAETQYF. In DNA form, the CDR3 reads TGTGCCAGCAGCATATACGGGACAGCGGAGACCCAGTACTTC.

This clone has only one observation. This chain uses TRBV25-1 with TRBJ2-3, with 7 bases lining up with TRBD2. The CDR3 extends over 15 amino acids. Trimming removed 5 bases from V and 0 bases from J; junction bases left unmatched: 5. From germline, CDR1 is MGHDK and CDR2 SYGVNS. The CDR3 is CASSFTAGSTDTQYF. In DNA form, the CDR3 reads TGTGCCAGCAGTTTCACAGCGGGAAGCACAGATACGCAGTATTTT.

V usage is TRBV7-2 and J usage is TRBJ1-6; 9 bases are shared with TRBD1. Germline trimming cut 7 bases from V and 6 bases from J; bases unmatched to any gene: 4. Germline V gene lookup returns CDR1 SGHTA and CDR2 FQGNSA. The CDR3 spans 14 residues. DNA of the CDR3: TGTGCCAGCACCCGGGACAGGGCTAATTCACCCCTCCACTTT. As protein: CASTRDRANSPLHF.

The CDR3 DNA sequence: TGCGCCAGCAGTGATGTTGGGGGGGAGCAGTTCTTC. Translated: CASSDVGGEQFF. V gene TRBV10-1 combines with J gene TRBJ2-1; the D gene is possibly TRBD2 (6 bases). The V end was cut by 3 bases, the J end by 10 bases, with 10 bases between. Germline V CDR1 and CDR2: WNHNN, SYGVQD (reference sequence). The CDR3 extends over 12 amino acids.

Points on this clone: Other DNA sequences in this specimen translate into the identical CDR3. V usage is TRBV5-1 and J usage is TRBJ1-1; TRBD1 matches 7 bases. CDR3 length: 14 residues. The V gene end was trimmed by 0 bases and the J gene end by 1 base; junction bases not matched to a gene: 0. Per germline, CDR1 SGHRS and CDR2 YFSETQ. The DNA of the CDR3 is TGCGCCAGCAGCTTGGGGACAGGGAACACTGAAGCTTTCTTT. Translated, it gives CASSLGTGNTEAFF.